Below are 6 T cell receptor beta chains sequenced from a single sample in a study of control samples from healthy donors and cancer patients. TCRdb keeps only in-frame clones here, not all; method: immunoSEQ multiplex PCR. The sample yields 150,000 or so clones, 70% to 90% seen once. Sequencing was performed on blood. Source of these receptors: a young man in good health.

The chain couples TRBV9 to TRBJ2-1; 12 bases are a match to TRBD2. Germline loops: CDR1 SGDLS, CDR2 YYNGEE. V dropped 2 bases and J dropped 4; count of bases not matched to a gene: 1. This CDR3 has 15 amino acids. The CDR3 nucleotides read TGTGCCAGCAGCGTCGGGACTAGCGGGTACAATGAGCAGTTCTTC. Translating it yields CASSVGTSGYNEQFF.

The chain combines TRBV6-5 with TRBJ1-1; D perhaps matches TRBD1 (5 bases). V lost 2 bases, J lost 7 bases, and 14 bases lay in between. The CDR3 is 14 residues long. The germline V gene encodes CDR1 MNHEY and CDR2 SVGAGI. The CDR3 loop is CASSYGEGVGEAFF. Written as DNA, the CDR3 is TGTGCCAGCAGTTACGGTGAAGGGGTAGGTGAAGCTTTCTTT.

This rearrangement joins TRBV5-1 to TRBJ2-6; 11 nucleotides align to TRBD2. The junction had 3 bases not matched to a gene; V was cut back by 1 base and J by 0 bases. The CDR3 consists of 18 residues. Germline CDR1 is SGHRS and CDR2 is YFSETQ. The CDR3 coding sequence is TGCGCCAGCAGCTTGACTAGCGGGGGCTCCTCTGGGGCCAACGTCCTGACTTTC. Amino acid sequence: CASSLTSGGSSGANVLTF.

The J gene is TRBJ2-5, the V gene TRBV7-3; D call uncertain. This CDR3 spans 13 amino acids. Per the germline V gene, CDR1 is SGHTA and CDR2 is FQGTGA. Trimming removed 1 base at V and 2 bases at J, with 5 bases between. CDR3 sequence reads: CASSLSPQETQYF. The CDR3 nucleotides read TGTGCCAGCAGCTTAAGTCCTCAAGAGACCCAGTACTTC.

The chain has TRBV9 and TRBJ1-5; D gene unclear. Looked up from germline, CDR1 is SGDLS and CDR2 is YYNGEE. This CDR3 is built from 13 residues. Trimming stripped 4 bases from V and 1 base from J, with 6 bases between. CDR3: CASSPDSNQPQHF. The CDR3 bases are TGTGCCAGCAGCCCAGACAGCAATCAGCCCCAGCATTTT.

The chain combines TRBV3-1 (or the pseudogene TRBV3-2) with TRBJ1-3, with D unclear. Germline V CDR1 and CDR2: LGHDT, YNNKEL (reference sequence). The CDR3 loop spans 14 amino acids. The V end lost 1 base, the J end lost 1 base, and 5 bases lay between the germline ends. The CDR3 loop is CASSQVGSGNTIYF. The CDR3, as DNA: TGTGCCAGCAGCCAAGTTGGATCTGGAAACACCATATATTTT.